The 19 T cell receptor beta chains listed next were all sequenced from one sample in a study of blood T cell repertoires in COVID-19. Profiling relied on immunoSEQ multiplex PCR, and the TCRdb table lists in-frame clones only, not all of them. Seen here are tens of thousands of clones, roughly 73% observed once, and the top ten hold around 30%. Sequencing was carried out using peripheral blood. Source of these receptors: a woman in her seventies with acute or convalescent COVID-19.

This clone came up a few times. The chain joins TRBV9 to TRBJ2-2, with unresolved D. The V end was cut by 4 bases, the J end by 11 bases, with 6 bases between. The germline V gene encodes CDR1 SGDLS and CDR2 YYNGEE. The CDR3 is made up of 10 amino acids. CDR3 sequence (DNA): TGTGCCAGCAGCCCGAGAGAGCTGTTTTTT. Translated, it gives CASSPRELFF.

The V call is TRBV4-2, the J call TRBJ1-1, with TRBD1 matching over 9 bases. J was trimmed by 6 bases and V by 3 bases; bases with no gene match: 5. Germline CDR1 LGHNA, CDR2 YNFKEQ. This CDR3 has 14 amino acids. The CDR3 DNA sequence: TGTGCCAGCAGCCAGGGGGACAGGGTCGCTGAAGCTTTCTTT. Translated: CASSQGDRVAEAFF.

As for this clone: An end of the junction does not agree with germline; a read error may underlie this. The chain carries TRBV9 and TRBJ2-3; D possibly corresponds to TRBD2 (6 bases). The CDR3 contains 15 residues. In germline, CDR1 is SGDLS, CDR2 YYNGEE. CDR3 coding DNA: TGTGCCAGCAGCGTAGATAGCGGTAGCACAGGTACGCAGTATTTT. It yields the protein CASSVDSGSTGTQYF.

The chain is built from TRBV30 and TRBJ1-1, with D possibly TRBD1 on 6 matching bases. Germline loops: CDR1 GTSNPN, CDR2 SVGIG (reference sequence). V lost 0 bases, J lost 7 bases, and 12 bases lay in between. This CDR3 is built from 13 residues. The CDR3 coding sequence is TGTGCCTGGAGTGTGGGCGGGGGCGGTGAAGCTTTCTTT. This gives the protein CAWSVGGGGEAFF.

The V gene is TRBV7-6, the J gene TRBJ2-1, with 12 bases matching TRBD2. V dropped 5 bases and J dropped 4; count of bases not matched to a gene: 6. The CDR3 loop spans 16 amino acids. The germline CDR1 and CDR2 sequences are SGHVS and FNYEAQ. The CDR3 DNA sequence: TGTGCCAGCAGCGCCGGACTAGCGGGGCTTTACAATGAGCAGTTCTTC. Its protein product is CASSAGLAGLYNEQFF.

This clone was seen a single time. V gene TRBV27 combines with J gene TRBJ2-1; 7 bases line up with TRBD2. The CDR3 has 16 amino acids. Germline V gives CDR1 MNHEY, CDR2 SMNVEV (reference sequence). The junction had 20 bases not matched to a gene; V was cut back by 9 bases and J by 9 bases. In DNA form, the CDR3 reads TGTGCCAGTCGGGGTTGGGCGCGGGAGAGGGGTATTGAGCAGTTCTTC. Translation: CASRGWARERGIEQFF.

The rearrangement joins TRBV15 to TRBJ1-2; TRBD1 is a possible D gene (6 bases). V dropped 11 bases and J dropped 4 bases, with 17 bases sitting between them. The CDR3 extends over 13 amino acids. Germline CDR1 LNHNV, CDR2 YYDKDF (reference sequence). Here the CDR3 reads CAAATDRTYGYTF. CDR3 coding DNA: TGTGCCGCGGCAACGGACAGAACCTATGGCTACACCTTC. Full variable domain (outside the CDR3, taken from reference TRBV15 and TRBJ1-2): DAMVIQNPRYQVTQFGKPVTLSCSQTLNHNVMYWYQQKSSQAPKLLFHYYDKDFNNEADTPDNFQSRRPNTSFCFLDIRSPGLGDTAMYLCAAATDRTYGYTFGSGTRLTVV.

CDR3 nucleotide sequence: TGTGCCAGTAGTACCCGGACAGGGAACAACTATGGCTACACCTTC. It translates to CASSTRTGNNYGYTF. The chain uses TRBV19 and TRBJ1-2; 8 positions match TRBD1. This CDR3 spans 15 amino acids. Germline V gene lookup returns CDR1 LNHDA and CDR2 SQIVND (reference sequence). Trimming cost V 4 bases and J 2 bases; bases outside gene matches: 6.

This sequence joins TRBV7-9 and TRBJ2-1; 7 nucleotides agree with TRBD2. V trimming: 4 bases; J trimming: 2 bases; junction bases outside the gene matches: 5. Germline V lookup: CDR1 SEHNR, CDR2 FQNEAQ (reference sequence). This CDR3 has 15 amino acids. The CDR3 loop is CASSSQAGPYNEQFF. DNA for the CDR3: TGTGCCAGCAGCTCACAAGCGGGACCCTACAATGAGCAGTTCTTC.

This clone has only a few counts. This rearrangement joins TRBV5-1 to TRBJ2-5; D remains ambiguous. The CDR3 consists of 12 residues. CDR1 and CDR2 from the germline V gene are SGHRS and YFSETQ. Trimming pared 3 bases from V and 5 bases from J, leaving 8 bases between. The DNA for the CDR3 is TGCGCCAGCAGCTCCCGGTTGGAGACCCAGTACTTC. Residues: CASSSRLETQYF.

The chain couples TRBV3-1 (or the pseudogene TRBV3-2) to TRBJ1-5, with D hard to call. Germline V gives CDR1 LGHDT, CDR2 YNNKEL (reference sequence). CDR3 length: 13 residues. V lost 0 bases and J 4 bases, leaving 4 bases between the germline ends. CDR3 coding DNA: TGTGCCAGCAGCCAAGATCTTAATCAGCCCCAGCATTTT. This gives the protein CASSQDLNQPQHF.

This clone appeared a few times. This sequence joins TRBV7-2 and TRBJ1-5; D is uncertain. Germline CDR1 reads SGHTA; CDR2 reads FQGNSA. The CDR3 extends over 13 amino acids. Trimming pared 6 bases from V and 2 bases from J, leaving 8 bases between. This chain's CDR3 is CASSPFGNQPQHF. CDR3 sequence (DNA): TGTGCCAGCAGTCCGTTTGGCAATCAGCCCCAGCATTTT.

The chain is built from TRBV18 and TRBJ1-2; tentative D call: TRBD1 (6 bases). Germline V gene lookup returns CDR1 KGHSH and CDR2 LQKENI. The CDR3 loop spans 15 amino acids. V was trimmed by 0 bases and J by 3 bases, leaving 11 bases between them. CDR3 protein: CASSPPFRTDYGYTF. In DNA form, the CDR3 reads TGTGCCAGCTCACCACCCTTTAGGACAGACTATGGCTACACCTTC. The whole variable domain, remainder taken from reference TRBV18 and TRBJ1-2, is NAGVMQNPRHLVRRRGQEARLRCSPMKGHSHVYWYRQLPEEGLKFMVYLQKENIIDESGMPKERFSAEFPKEGPSILRIQQVVRGDSAAYFCASSPPFRTDYGYTFGSGTRLTVV.

The chain joins TRBV6-6 to TRBJ2-2, with 9 bases identical to TRBD1. The germline V gene encodes CDR1 MNHNY and CDR2 SVGAGI (reference sequence). The CDR3 length is 17 residues. With V trimmed by 5 bases and J by 4 bases, 11 bases remained unmatched. CDR3 nucleotides: TGTGCCAGCAGTCCCCTCGGACAGGGGATTACCACCGGGGAGCTGTTTTTT. Translation gives CASSPLGQGITTGELFF.

This clone has a single count. The gene calls are TRBV5-1 and TRBJ2-5, with 7 bases matching TRBD1. J gave up 2 bases and V 3 bases, and 4 bases lay outside the gene matches. The CDR3 runs 14 residues. Germline V gene sequence: CDR1 SGHRS, CDR2 YFSETQ. CDR3 amino acids: CASSSTGQQETQYF. CDR3 DNA sequence: TGCGCCAGCAGCTCGACGGGACAGCAAGAGACCCAGTACTTC.

The rearrangement links TRBV28 to TRBJ1-4; weak D call: TRBD1 (5 bases). The CDR3 consists of 13 residues. Trimming removed 6 bases at V and 4 bases at J, with 9 bases between. Germline lookup yields CDR1 MDHEN and CDR2 SYDVKM. CDR3 nucleotide sequence: TGTGCCAGCAGGACAGCCCTTAATGAAAAACTGTTTTTT. Protein sequence: CASRTALNEKLFF.

The CDR3 nucleotides are TGCAGTGCTAGATCGAGGTTAGAAGCTTTCTTT. Amino acid sequence: CSARSRLEAFF. V is TRBV20-1 and J is TRBJ1-1; D not certain. The V end was cut by 2 bases, the J end by 8 bases, with 9 bases between. This CDR3 region has 11 residues. In germline, CDR1 is DFQATT, CDR2 SNEGSKA (reference sequence).

The chain couples TRBV10-3 to TRBJ1-5; 9 nucleotides match TRBD1. Germline assignment: CDR1 ENHRY and CDR2 SYGVKD. The CDR3 extends over 15 amino acids. Losses at the gene ends were 1 base for V and 7 bases for J; bases not matched to a gene: 5. CDR3: CAISEFTGGLQPQHF. The CDR3 region has the DNA TGTGCCATCAGTGAGTTTACAGGGGGCTTGCAGCCCCAGCATTTT.

The chain uses TRBV19 and TRBJ1-1, with TRBD1 identical over 8 bases. From germline, CDR1 is LNHDA and CDR2 SQIVND (reference sequence). With 5 bases clipped from V and 1 base from J, the junction kept 3 bases outside the gene matches. This CDR3 spans 14 amino acids. The chain's CDR3 is CASSQGTGNTEAFF. The CDR3 DNA sequence: TGTGCCAGTAGTCAGGGGACAGGGAACACTGAAGCTTTCTTT.